The rows below give T cell receptor beta chains drawn from one sample of a study of cytomegalovirus exposure and HLA in healthy donors. Clones were sequenced by immunoSEQ multiplex PCR, and TCRdb holds only the in-frame ones, with some missing. This sample has 150,000 to 200,000 clones, with nearly 70% found just once. Specimen: PBMCs. Receptors originate from a man younger than 45 in good health and CMV-seropositive. The CDR3 runs from the conserved cysteine through the conserved F or W. The D gene is left open where the match is weak. Clone size is given for some rows only: seen once, a few or many times, or a class if the clone is expanded.

TRBV19	TRBD2	few	TRBJ2-3	TGTGCCAGTAGTATAGCCTCAGGACTAGGCACAGATACGCAGTATTTT	CASSIASGLGTDTQYF
TRBV28	TRBD1	.	TRBJ2-5	TGTGCCAGCAGTTTATCGGGGGGACAGGGAGACTTC	CASSLSGGQGDF
TRBV7-9	TRBD2	.	TRBJ2-7	TGTGCCAGCAGCTTAGTAGGGCGGGAGAGCTCCTACGAGCAGTACTTC	CASSLVGRESSYEQYF
TRBV7-9	TRBD1	.	TRBJ2-7	TGTGCCAGCGAGGACAGGGTTGCATACGAGCAGTACTTC	CASEDRVAYEQYF
TRBV27	TRBD1	.	TRBJ1-2	TGTGCCAGCACCTCGACAGGGGGCCCGCCTTCTAACTATGGCTACACCTTC	CASTSTGGPPSNYGYTF
TRBV19	.	.	TRBJ2-5	TGTGCCAGTAGTAAAGGGGATTCGGAGACCCAGTACTTC	CASSKGDSETQYF
TRBV27	.	few	TRBJ2-7	TGTGCCAGCAGTTTCGGTTTTACTACTACAACCTACGAGCAGTACTTC	CASSFGFTTTTYEQYF
TRBV6-1	.	.	TRBJ2-7	TGTGCCAGCAGAACAGCCACCACTCGAGAGCAGTACTTC	CASRTATTREQYF
TRBV6-1	TRBD1	.	TRBJ1-1	TGTGCCAGCAGTGAAAGGGACAGGGAAGCTTTCTTT	CASSERDREAFF
TRBV30	.	.	TRBJ1-6	TGTGCCTGGGGGGGGACGGATAATTCACCCCTCCACTTT	CAWGGTDNSPLHF
TRBV5-8	TRBD2	.	TRBJ2-5	TGTGCCAGCAGCTTGGCTAGCGGGAGTTTGGAGACCCAGTACTTC	CASSLASGSLETQYF
TRBV5-1	.	.	TRBJ1-2	TGCGCCAGCAGCTTGGAAGAGTCCCGGACTGGAGGCTACACCTTC	CASSLEESRTGGYTF
TRBV27	TRBD2	.	TRBJ2-1	TGTGCCAGCAGTTCGGCTAGCGGGGTATACAATGAGCAGTTCTTC	CASSSASGVYNEQFF
TRBV2	TRBD1	.	TRBJ1-3	TGTGCCAGCAGTGAGACAGGGCCAGGAAACACCATATATTTT	CASSETGPGNTIYF
TRBV10-1	TRBD2	.	TRBJ2-7	TGCGCCAGCAGTGACAGTAAGGGACTAGCTTCGTACGAGCAGTACTTC	CASSDSKGLASYEQYF
TRBV19	.	few	TRBJ2-3	TGTGCCAGTAGAACCCCGGGAGATACGCAGTATTTT	CASRTPGDTQYF
TRBV18	TRBD2	.	TRBJ2-2	TGTGCCAGCTCACCACTTGTTACTAGCGGGAGCCCCGGGGAGCTGTTTTTT	CASSPLVTSGSPGELFF
TRBV6-5	.	few	TRBJ2-7	TGTGCCAGCAGTTACTCGATAAGCGGAACCTCCTACGAGCAGTACTTC	CASSYSISGTSYEQYF
TRBV5-4	TRBD2	.	TRBJ2-5	TGTGCCAGCAGCTTTGCGGGAGGGCTTCGAGAGACCCAGTACTTC	CASSFAGGLRETQYF
TRBV27	.	few	TRBJ1-4	TGTGCCAGCAGTCTCAGGGTCGGTAAGGAAAAACTGTTTTTT	CASSLRVGKEKLFF
TRBV6-5	TRBD1	.	TRBJ2-2	TGTGCCAGCAGATACCGGGACAGGGGGACCGGGGAGCTGTTTTTT	CASRYRDRGTGELFF
TRBV7-9	TRBD2	.	TRBJ2-2	TGTGCCAGCAGCTCTCCCCGGGGGGGCGGGAGCTACACCGGGGAGCTGTTTTTT	CASSSPRGGGSYTGELFF
TRBV29-1	TRBD2	.	TRBJ2-7	TGCAGCGTACGACTAGCGGACTTATACGAGCAGTACTTC	CSVRLADLYEQYF
TRBV30	TRBD1	.	TRBJ1-1	TGTGCCTGGATCCCCCCTACAGGGGGGACTGAAGCTTTCTTT	CAWIPPTGGTEAFF
TRBV30	.	.	TRBJ1-2	TGTGCCTGGAGTGTAGGCGAGGTGCACACCTTC	CAWSVGEVHTF
TRBV7-9	.	once	TRBJ2-5	TGTGCCAGCAGCTACCCAGGGGTGGAGACCCAGTACTTC	CASSYPGVETQYF
TRBV2	TRBD1	.	TRBJ1-2	TGTGCCACCGCCGGACCGACAGGGGCCTATGGCTACACCTTC	CATAGPTGAYGYTF
TRBV6-5	TRBD1	.	TRBJ2-7	TGTGCCATTGGGGACAGGGACAACTCCTACGAGCAGTACTTC	CAIGDRDNSYEQYF
TRBV6-5	.	.	TRBJ2-2	TGTGCCAGCAGTAGTGGGGACTTCTTAAGTGGGGAGCTGTTTTTT	CASSSGDFLSGELFF